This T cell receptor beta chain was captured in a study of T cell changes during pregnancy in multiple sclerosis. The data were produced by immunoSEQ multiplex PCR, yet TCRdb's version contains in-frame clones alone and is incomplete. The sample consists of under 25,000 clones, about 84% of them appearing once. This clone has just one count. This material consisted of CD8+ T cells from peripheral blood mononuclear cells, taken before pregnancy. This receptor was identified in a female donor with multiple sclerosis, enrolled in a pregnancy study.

The DNA of the CDR3 is TGCGCCAGCAGCCCATCCAAGGACAGGGCTAATGAGCAGTTCTTC. Translating it yields CASSPSKDRANEQFF. This chain uses TRBV4-1 with TRBJ2-1; 8 bases agree with TRBD1. The V gene's germline CDR1 is MGHRA and CDR2 YSYEKL. The V segment lost 4 bases and the J segment 7 bases; nucleotides outside the gene matches: 9. There are 15 residues in the CDR3.